Below, one T cell receptor (beta chain) is given with its context. The entry originates in a study of blood T cell repertoires in COVID-19. For the study at large: COVID-19 samples collected from the United States, Italy and Spain covered acute and convalescent phases.

Original methodology: Estimation of nucleated cell counts was performed using reference gene primer amplification. Assay used: immunoSEQ multiplex PCR; TCRdb lists only in-frame clones, some missing. V, J and clone size reflect that table, while D and trimming were determined from the DNA. The sample carries about 180,000 clones, approximately 86% recorded once. The CDR3 is 15 amino acids. Germline CDR1 and CDR2: SGHVS and FNYEAQ. Trimming cost V 5 bases and J 4 bases, with 17 bases left between them. The sequencing input was peripheral blood. V is TRBV7-6 and J is TRBJ1-1; no firm D call. The source is a woman aged 30 to 39 with active or convalescent COVID-19. The DNA of the CDR3 is TGTGCCAGCAGCCAGATCCCGGGTGTCGCCACTGAAGCTTTCTTT. Protein sequence: CASSQIPGVATEAFF.